Below, one T cell receptor (beta chain) is given with its context. Germline V gene data show CDR1 as DFQATT and CDR2 as SNEGSKA (reference sequence). The CDR3 has 14 amino acids. Trimming removed 3 bases from V and 1 base from J, with 10 bases in between. The data were obtained in a study of blood T cell repertoires in COVID-19. Study context: Donors in the United States, Italy and Spain gave samples during acute or convalescent COVID-19. Sources were T cells, B-cell-depleted T cells, or PBMCs; the material itself was cDNA or gDNA.

In the source study's methods: Estimation of nucleated cell counts was performed using reference gene primer amplification. Measured with immunoSEQ multiplex PCR; TCRdb has only the in-frame clones, and not every one. V, J and clone size reflect that table, while D and trimming were determined from the DNA. This table holds fewer than 250,000 clones, under 85% found once. The origin of this receptor is a human donor in a cohort sampled during active COVID-19. Sequenced sample: peripheral blood. The V call is TRBV20-1, the J call TRBJ1-5; maybe TRBD1 (6 bases). DNA of the CDR3: TGCAGTGCTAGTTCAGGGGTCAGCAATCAGCCCCAGCATTTT. Amino acids: CSASSGVSNQPQHF.